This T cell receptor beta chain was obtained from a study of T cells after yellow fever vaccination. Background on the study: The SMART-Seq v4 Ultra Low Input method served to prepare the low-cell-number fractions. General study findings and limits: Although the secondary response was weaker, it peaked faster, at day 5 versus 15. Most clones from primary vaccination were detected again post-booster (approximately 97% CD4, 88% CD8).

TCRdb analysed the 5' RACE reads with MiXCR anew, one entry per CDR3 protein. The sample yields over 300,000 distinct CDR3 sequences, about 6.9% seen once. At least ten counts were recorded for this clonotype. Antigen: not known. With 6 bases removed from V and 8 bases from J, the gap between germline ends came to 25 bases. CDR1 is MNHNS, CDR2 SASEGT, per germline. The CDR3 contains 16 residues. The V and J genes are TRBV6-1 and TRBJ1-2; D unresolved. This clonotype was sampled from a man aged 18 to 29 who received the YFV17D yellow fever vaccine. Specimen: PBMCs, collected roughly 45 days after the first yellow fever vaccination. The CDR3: CASRRPRERVDRGYTF. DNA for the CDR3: TGTGCCAGCAGACGCCCACGCGAGAGGGTAGATCGCGGCTACACCTTC.